This passage covers 11 T cell receptor beta chains from one sample sequenced in a study of blood T cells in healthy people across ages. With a J-beta primer mix and a sample-barcoded 5' primer, a second PCR ran about 7 to 12 cycles. TCRdb fed the 5' RACE reads into MiXCR, producing one record per CDR3 protein. The table includes about 1.5 million distinct CDR3 sequences, about 45% detected once. The source material was blood. The receptors were gathered from a woman between 18 and 29 years old in good health.

This clonotype was counted at least ten times. The rearrangement joins TRBV20-1 to TRBJ2-3; TRBD2 aligns across 9 bases. CDR1 is DFQATT and CDR2 is SNEGSKA in the germline V gene (reference sequence). The CDR3 spans 15 residues. V lost 1 base and J lost 7; bases outside the gene matches: 9. The CDR3 DNA sequence: TGCAGTGCTAGAGGGTTTAGCGGGGGAACGTATACGCAGTATTTT. It yields the protein CSARGFSGGTYTQYF.

The chain employs TRBV29-1 and TRBJ2-2; D not certain. The ends were cut back, 4 bases at V and 0 bases at J, with 9 bases in the middle. Germline values: CDR1 SQVTM, CDR2 ANQGSEA. This CDR3 has 14 residues. CDR3 sequence reads: CSVGEKSNTGELFF. The CDR3 DNA reads TGCAGCGTTGGTGAAAAATCGAACACCGGGGAGCTGTTTTTT.

This clonotype was recorded only once. The chain carries TRBV4-3 and TRBJ2-4, with D hard to call. The end of the DNA is better explained by TRBJ2-7, so the J call may be wrong. CDR1 LGHNA and CDR2 YSLEER come from the germline V gene. The CDR3 is 14 residues long. The CDR3, as DNA: TGCGCCAGCAGCCAAGAACGGCAGGCCTACGAGCAGTACTTC. Residues: CASSQERQAYEQYF.

This sequence joins TRBV5-6 and TRBJ1-2, with D perhaps TRBD1 (5 bases). This CDR3 contains 15 residues. CDR1 is SGHDT, CDR2 YYEEEE, per germline. The germline V and J ends were trimmed by 2 bases and 3 bases, with 14 bases remaining between them. As DNA, the CDR3 is TGTGCCAGCAGCTTTTTCGAAGGGGTTCACTATGGCTACACCTTC. Its translation is CASSFFEGVHYGYTF.

V gene TRBV12-3 or TRBV12-4 combines with J gene TRBJ2-5; D is undetermined. The end of the DNA fits TRBJ2-7 better, so the J call may be wrong. This CDR3 region has 12 residues. CDR3 loop: CASSLGDFEQYF. CDR3 coding DNA: TGTGCCAGCAGTTTAGGAGACTTCGAGCAGTACTTC.

V is TRBV20-1 and J is TRBJ2-5; D is possibly TRBD2 (7 bases). CDR3 length: 13 residues. Per the germline V gene, CDR1 is DFQATT and CDR2 is SNEGSKA (reference sequence). The V end lost 7 bases, the J end lost 2 bases, and 14 bases lay between the germline ends. The CDR3 region has the DNA TGCAGTGGCCCGCGGGGGCTTCAAGAGACCCAGTACTTC. This translates into CSGPRGLQETQYF.

In its sample, this clonotype was seen a few times. The chain has TRBV29-1 and TRBJ1-2; TRBD1 is a possible D gene (5 bases). The CDR3 totals 15 residues. CDR1 and CDR2 from the germline V gene are SQVTM and ANQGSEA. The ends were cut back, 3 bases at V and 5 bases at J, with 19 bases in the middle. The DNA of the CDR3 is TGCAGCGTTGACCGGGACGTCGAGAAGGGGTATGGCTACACCTTC. This gives the protein CSVDRDVEKGYGYTF. Full variable domain (outside the CDR3, taken from reference TRBV29-1 and TRBJ1-2): SAVISQKPSRDICQRGTSLTIQCQVDSQVTMMFWYRQQPGQSLTLIATANQGSEATYESGFVIDKFPISRPNLTFSTLTVSNMSPEDSSIYLCSVDRDVEKGYGYTFGSGTRLTVV.

This clonotype was counted only a few times. The chain couples TRBV6-2 or TRBV6-3 to TRBJ2-7; no firm D call. V was pared by 5 bases and J by 4 bases, with 9 bases between. Germline V gene data show CDR1 as MNHEY and CDR2 as SVGEGT. This CDR3 comprises 12 residues. The CDR3 is CASSTAPYEQYF. Written as DNA, the CDR3 is TGTGCCAGCAGTACAGCCCCTTACGAGCAGTACTTC.

Concerning this clonotype itself: Just one base apart from a much larger clone, this may be a read error. This chain links TRBV7-2 with TRBJ2-7, with no clear D. The length of the CDR3 is 14 residues. CDR1 is SGHTA, CDR2 FQGNSA, per germline. The CDR3 sequence: CVSSLGPYSYEQYF. CDR3 sequence (DNA): TGTGTCAGCAGCTTAGGGCCATACTCCTACGAGCAGTACTTC.

This clonotype was detected a few times. This sequence joins TRBV12-3 or TRBV12-4 and TRBJ1-6, with D maybe TRBD1 (5 bases). V lost 8 bases and J 7 bases, leaving 15 bases between the germline ends. This CDR3 comprises 14 residues. This chain's CDR3 is CASQSGDLNSPLHF. The CDR3 region has the DNA TGTGCCAGCCAGTCGGGGGATTTGAATTCACCCCTCCACTTT.

This clonotype was counted between two and nine times. Since a much larger clone is just one base distant, this may be a read error. The gene calls are TRBV24-1 and TRBJ2-3, with D possibly matching TRBD2 (6 bases). The germline V gene has CDR1 KGHDR and CDR2 SFDVKD. The CDR3 runs to 16 residues. Trimming took 0 bases from V and 1 from J, leaving 10 bases between them. CDR3 nucleotide sequence: TGTGCCACCAGTGATTTGCTTTGCGGGGGCACAGATACGCAGTATTTT. As protein: CATSDLLCGGTDTQYF.